A single sample gave rise to the 6 T cell receptor beta chains below, sequenced in a study of T cells in Graves' hyperthyroidism and ophthalmopathy. RNA transcripts yielded amplified TCR beta CDR3 regions. With the HTBI primer set, the TCR CDR3 went through a first round of RT-PCR. Each CDR3 protein is one row after TCRdb ran MiXCR on the multiplex PCR reads. The sample contains around 530,000 distinct CDR3 sequences, 17% of which appear only once. The sequenced sample consisted of blood. All receptors come from a woman aged 18-29 years with Graves' ophthalmopathy.

The CDR3 coding sequence is TGTGCCAGCAGTGAAGCGTGGGGTGAAAAACTGTTTTTT. The encoded protein is CASSEAWGEKLFF. The rearrangement uses TRBV6-1 and TRBJ1-4; D gene uncertain. CDR3 length: 13 amino acids. Trimming took 0 bases from V and 7 from J, leaving 6 bases between them. Germline V lookup: CDR1 MNHNS, CDR2 SASEGT.

With regard to this clonotype: It may be a read error: a sequence one base away is much more abundant. The chain recombines TRBV18 with TRBJ2-7, with D unresolved. In germline, CDR1 is KGHSH, CDR2 LQKENI. This CDR3 comprises 14 residues. CDR3: CASSLATSSYEQHF. The CDR3, as DNA: TGTGCCAGCTCACTGGCAACGAGCTCCTACGAGCAGCACTTC.

The J gene is TRBJ2-5, the V gene TRBV12-3 or TRBV12-4; D is undetermined. Deletions cut 8 bases from V and 10 bases from J, with 14 bases between. The CDR3 has 11 residues. The CDR3 DNA follows: TGTGCCAGCGCCCGCAGTGGTGACCAGTACTTC. It yields the protein CASARSGDQYF.

At least ten counts were recorded for this clonotype. The chain employs TRBV30 and TRBJ1-2, with a weak D call TRBD1 (5 bases). V shed 0 bases and J shed 7 bases, with 21 bases lying between them. The CDR3 is 16 amino acids. Looked up from germline, CDR1 is GTSNPN and CDR2 is SVGIG (reference sequence). The CDR3 DNA sequence: TGTGCCTGGAGTGTAAGTTTAGGACAACGTTTCCGTGGCTACACCTTC. This sequence encodes CAWSVSLGQRFRGYTF.

The table lists this clonotype with many counts. The chain employs TRBV20-1 and TRBJ1-1, with 11 bases matching TRBD1. Germline CDR1 and CDR2: DFQATT and SNEGSKA (reference sequence). V gave up 6 bases and J gave up 3 bases; unmatched junction bases: 3. This CDR3 has 13 amino acids. In DNA form, the CDR3 reads TGCAGTGCGGACAGGGGGCTGCACACTGAAGCTTTCTTT. It is translated as CSADRGLHTEAFF.

The chain combines TRBV12-3 or TRBV12-4 with TRBJ2-3, with D hard to call. This CDR3 has 12 amino acids. Trimming pared 8 bases from V and 0 bases from J, leaving 6 bases between. The CDR3 sequence: CASGPSTDTQYF. Here the CDR3 DNA reads TGTGCCAGCGGTCCAAGCACAGATACGCAGTATTTT.